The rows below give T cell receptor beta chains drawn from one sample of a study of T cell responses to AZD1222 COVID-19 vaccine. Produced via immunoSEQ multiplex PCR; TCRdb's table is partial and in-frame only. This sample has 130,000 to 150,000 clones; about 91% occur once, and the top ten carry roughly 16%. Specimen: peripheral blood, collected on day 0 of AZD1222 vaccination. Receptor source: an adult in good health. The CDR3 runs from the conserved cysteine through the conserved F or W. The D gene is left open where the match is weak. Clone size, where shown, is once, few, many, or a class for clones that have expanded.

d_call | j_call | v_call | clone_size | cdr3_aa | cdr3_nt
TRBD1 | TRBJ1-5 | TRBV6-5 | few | CASRRGGGQPQHF | TGTGCCAGCAGAAGAGGGGGCGGTCAGCCCCAGCATTTT
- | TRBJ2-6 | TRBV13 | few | CASSPRLTGANVLTF | TGTGCCAGCAGCCCTCGGCTGACAGGGGCCAACGTCCTGACTTTC
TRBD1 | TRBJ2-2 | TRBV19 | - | CASSLPGQGNTGELFF | TGTGCCAGTAGCCTTCCCGGACAGGGTAACACCGGGGAGCTGTTTTTT
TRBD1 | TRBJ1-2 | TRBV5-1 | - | CASSSLSTGETNYGYTF | TGCGCCAGCAGCTCGCTATCGACAGGGGAAACTAACTATGGCTACACCTTC
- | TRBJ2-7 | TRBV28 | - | CASSLFSYEQYF | TGTGCCAGCAGTTTATTTTCCTACGAGCAGTACTTC
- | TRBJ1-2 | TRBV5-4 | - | CASSFDGNYGYTF | TGTGCCAGCAGCTTTGACGGGAACTATGGCTACACCTTC
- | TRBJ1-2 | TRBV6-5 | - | CASRGDYGYTF | TGTGCCAGCAGAGGCGACTATGGCTACACCTTC
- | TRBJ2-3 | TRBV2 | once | CASSGPEAGIGDTQYF | TGTGCCAGCAGTGGACCGGAAGCAGGCATCGGGGATACGCAGTATTTT
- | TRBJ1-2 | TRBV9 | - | CASSVGIETYGYTF | TGTGCCAGCAGCGTAGGAATAGAGACTTATGGCTACACCTTC
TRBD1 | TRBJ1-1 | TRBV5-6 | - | CASSSLLTGMNTEAFF | TGTGCCAGCAGCTCGCTCCTGACAGGGATGAACACTGAAGCTTTCTTT
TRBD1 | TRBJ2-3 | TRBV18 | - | CASSPGTGNTDTQYF | TGTGCCAGCTCACCCGGGACAGGTAACACAGATACGCAGTATTTT
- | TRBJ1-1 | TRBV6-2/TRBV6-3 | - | CASSYSSGTTEAFF | TGTGCCAGCAGTTACAGCTCCGGGACCACTGAAGCTTTCTTT
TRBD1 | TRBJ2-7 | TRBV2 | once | CASSRDRDIYEQYF | TGTGCCAGCAGCCGGGACAGAGACATCTACGAGCAGTACTTC
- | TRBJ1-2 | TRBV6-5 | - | CASRVSSGSGYTF | TGTGCCAGCAGGGTCAGTAGCGGGTCTGGCTACACCTTC
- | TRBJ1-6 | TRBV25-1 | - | CASSETRGGSPLHF | TGTGCCAGCAGTGAAACCCGCGGAGGGTCACCCCTCCACTTT
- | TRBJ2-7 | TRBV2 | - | CASTPSYEQYF | TGTGCCAGCACTCCATCCTACGAGCAGTACTTC
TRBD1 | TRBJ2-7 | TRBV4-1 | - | CASGQPGQGTYEQYF | TGCGCCAGCGGACAACCGGGACAGGGCACCTACGAGCAGTACTTC
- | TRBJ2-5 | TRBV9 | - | CASSVGRAQETQYF | TGTGCCAGCAGCGTAGGGCGGGCTCAAGAGACCCAGTACTTC
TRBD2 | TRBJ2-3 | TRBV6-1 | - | CASSEVAGGPDTQYF | TGTGCCAGCAGTGAAGTAGCGGGGGGGCCAGATACGCAGTATTTT
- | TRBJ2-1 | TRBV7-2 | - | CASSLARAGKFF | TGTGCCAGCAGCTTAGCCAGGGCGGGTAAGTTCTTC
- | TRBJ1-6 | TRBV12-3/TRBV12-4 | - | CASTRGGSPLHF | TGTGCCAGCACTAGGGGCGGGTCACCCCTCCACTTT
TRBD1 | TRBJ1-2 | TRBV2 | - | CATNRDRDKGGYTF | TGTGCCACCAACCGGGACAGGGACAAAGGGGGCTACACCTTC
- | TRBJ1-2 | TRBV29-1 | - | CSVAQDGYTF | TGCAGCGTTGCACAGGATGGCTACACCTTC
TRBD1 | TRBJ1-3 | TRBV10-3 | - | CAIQGAAGNTIYF | TGTGCCATACAGGGGGCGGCGGGAAACACCATATATTTT
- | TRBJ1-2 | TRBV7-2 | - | CASSLDFSYGYTF | TGTGCCAGCAGCTTGGACTTCTCATATGGCTACACCTTC
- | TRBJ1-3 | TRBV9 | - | CASSVASTSGHGNTIYF | TGTGCCAGCAGCGTAGCCAGCACCTCGGGGCATGGAAACACCATATATTTT
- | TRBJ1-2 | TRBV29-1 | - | CSVEWWGNGYTF | TGCAGCGTTGAATGGTGGGGCAATGGCTACACCTTC
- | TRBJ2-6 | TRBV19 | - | CATSGDSGANVLTF | TGTGCCACTTCAGGAGATTCTGGGGCCAACGTCCTGACTTTC
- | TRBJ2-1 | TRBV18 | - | CASSPRRDTYNEQFF | TGTGCCAGCTCACCCCGGCGGGATACCTACAATGAGCAGTTCTTC
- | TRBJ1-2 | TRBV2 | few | CASSEEEYYGYTF | TGTGCCAGCAGTGAGGAGGAGTACTATGGCTACACCTTC
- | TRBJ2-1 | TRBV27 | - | CASNRPGAERNEQFF | TGTGCCAGCAATCGCCCGGGGGCCGAGCGGAATGAGCAGTTCTTC
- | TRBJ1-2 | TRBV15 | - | CATSSFDGYTF | TGTGCCACCAGCAGTTTCGATGGCTACACCTTC
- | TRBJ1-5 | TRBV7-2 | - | CASSLGRVNQPQHF | TGTGCCAGCAGCTTAGGCAGGGTCAATCAGCCCCAGCATTTT
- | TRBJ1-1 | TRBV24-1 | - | CATSDPTNTEAFF | TGTGCCACCAGTGATCCTACGAACACTGAAGCTTTCTTT
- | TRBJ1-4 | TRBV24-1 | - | CATSEPGKGSEKLFF | TGTGCCACCAGTGAACCAGGAAAGGGCAGCGAAAAACTGTTTTTT
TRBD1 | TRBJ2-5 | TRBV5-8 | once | CASSLGQGVETQYF | TGTGCCAGCAGCTTGGGACAGGGGGTCGAGACCCAGTACTTC